This passage covers 20 T cell receptor beta chains from one sample sequenced in a study of Graves' ophthalmopathy and Graves' hyperthyroidism. Amplified material comprised TCR beta CDR3 regions derived from RNA transcripts. First-round RT-PCR with HTBI primers preceded a second-round multiplex PCR. Using its own MiXCR run on the multiplex PCR reads, TCRdb lists one record per CDR3 protein. The table includes roughly 400,000 distinct CDR3 sequences, approximately 20% detected once. Sequences were obtained from peripheral blood. Receptors were obtained from a woman in her late teens or twenties with Graves' ophthalmopathy.

This clonotype was observed many times. The chain couples TRBV4-3 to TRBJ2-7; D not certain. From germline, CDR1 is LGHNA and CDR2 YSLEER. V was clipped by 0 bases and J by 7 bases, with 13 bases between them. The CDR3 runs to 14 residues. For the CDR3, the DNA is TGCGCCAGCAGCCAAGAGATCGTAACAGAAGAGCAGTACTTC. It yields the protein CASSQEIVTEEQYF.

This clonotype appeared many times. The chain joins TRBV29-1 to TRBJ1-1, with a tentative D call TRBD1 (6 bases). Germline V gene sequence: CDR1 SQVTM, CDR2 ANQGSEA. The CDR3 covers 14 residues. The V end lost 3 bases, the J end lost 6 bases, and 17 bases lay between the germline ends. The CDR3 reads CSVDRGVGRAEAFF. CDR3 DNA: TGCAGCGTTGACAGGGGCGTAGGCAGGGCTGAAGCTTTCTTT.

This chain joins TRBV6-2 or TRBV6-3 and TRBJ1-6; D gene unclear. The CDR3 is made up of 11 amino acids. V gave up 7 bases and J gave up 7 bases, with 5 bases separating them. Germline V gene data show CDR1 as MNHEY and CDR2 as SVGEGT. The chain's CDR3 is CASKWNSPLHF. The CDR3 nucleotides are TGTGCCAGCAAATGGAATTCACCCCTCCACTTT.

This clonotype appeared many times. The rearrangement uses TRBV7-8 and TRBJ1-1, with D tentatively TRBD1 (5 bases). Germline CDR1 and CDR2: SGHVS and FQNEAQ. This CDR3 contains 15 residues. Trimming removed 2 bases from V and 1 base from J, with 11 bases in between. CDR3: CASSLWGDQNTEAFF. The CDR3 nucleotides are TGTGCCAGCAGCTTATGGGGGGATCAGAACACTGAAGCTTTCTTT.

This chain links TRBV20-1 with TRBJ1-1; 7 positions match TRBD1. V shed 1 base, J shed 11 bases, and the junction held 7 bases outside the gene matches. The CDR3 totals 12 residues. The V gene's germline CDR1 is DFQATT and CDR2 SNEGSKA (reference sequence). The CDR3 reads CSARGPTGLAFF. The CDR3 bases are TGCAGTGCTAGAGGTCCGACAGGGTTGGCTTTCTTT.

This clonotype turned up a few times. This chain uses TRBV12-3 or TRBV12-4 with TRBJ1-1; D is undetermined. The length of the CDR3 is 13 residues. V lost 3 bases, J lost 2 bases, and 7 bases lay in between. CDR3: CASSFGFNTEAFF. The CDR3 DNA reads as TGTGCCAGCAGTTTCGGGTTCAACACTGAAGCTTTCTTT.

The table lists this clonotype with many counts. This chain uses TRBV7-9 with TRBJ2-3; TRBD1 matches at 9 bases. The germline gives CDR1 SEHNR, CDR2 FQNEAQ (reference sequence). The CDR3 spans 14 residues. Germline trimming cut 1 base from V and 5 bases from J; bases unmatched to any gene: 1. The CDR3 here is CASSLGQGVDTQYF. CDR3 DNA: TGTGCCAGCAGCTTAGGACAGGGGGTAGATACGCAGTATTTT.

V gene TRBV12-3 or TRBV12-4 combines with J gene TRBJ1-1, with D perhaps TRBD1 (6 bases). V lost 8 bases, J lost 1 base, and 14 bases lay in between. The CDR3 runs 14 residues. The CDR3 loop is CASQQGRGNTEAFF. Written as DNA, the CDR3 is TGTGCCAGCCAACAGGGAAGGGGGAACACTGAAGCTTTCTTT.

This clonotype was detected only a few times. V usage is TRBV12-3 or TRBV12-4 and J usage is TRBJ2-5, with D hard to call. This CDR3 is built from 13 residues. Trimming stripped 0 bases from V and 5 bases from J, with 7 bases between. The CDR3 loop reads CASSLAGLETQYF. The CDR3, as DNA: TGTGCCAGCAGTTTAGCCGGCCTGGAGACCCAGTACTTC.

The rearrangement links TRBV10-3 to TRBJ2-5; D unclear. Germline CDR1 reads ENHRY; CDR2 reads SYGVKD. The CDR3 spans 13 residues. Deletions cut 3 bases from V and 5 bases from J, with 10 bases between. The CDR3 reads CAISETVRETQYF. The DNA for the CDR3 is TGTGCCATCAGTGAAACAGTACGCGAGACCCAGTACTTC.

This clonotype was counted ten times or more. The rearrangement joins TRBV19 to TRBJ2-7; unclear D gene. V was pared by 4 bases and J by 1 base, with 8 bases between. There are 13 residues in the CDR3. In germline, CDR1 is LNHDA, CDR2 SQIVND (reference sequence). The CDR3 is CASSTSRSYEQYF. In DNA, the CDR3 is TGTGCCAGTAGTACCTCACGATCCTACGAGCAGTACTTC.

This clonotype was seen many times. The V call is TRBV19, the J call TRBJ1-2; 7 nucleotides match TRBD1. With V trimmed by 9 bases and J by 8 bases, 12 bases remained unmatched. This CDR3 region has 13 residues. Germline V gene sequence: CDR1 LNHDA, CDR2 SQIVND (reference sequence). The CDR3 bases are TGTGCCAGCTATGACAGGGAAGTAGAAGGCTACACCTTC. Translation gives CASYDREVEGYTF.

This clonotype was counted many times. J is TRBJ2-7 and V is TRBV11-2; 8 bases line up with TRBD1. The CDR3 is 16 amino acids. The J segment lost 0 bases and the V segment lost 2 bases, leaving 6 bases of the junction unmatched. Germline V gives CDR1 SGHAT, CDR2 FQNNGV. CDR3 sequence reads: CASSLPRGQSSYEQYF. The DNA for the CDR3 is TGTGCCAGCAGCTTACCCAGGGGGCAAAGCTCCTACGAGCAGTACTTC.

This clonotype has a count of ten or more. The chain employs TRBV11-2 and TRBJ2-5; the D gene could be TRBD1 or TRBD2 (5 bases each). Trimming took off 5 bases at V and 4 bases at J, with 17 bases between the two ends. CDR3 length equals 15 residues. Looked up from germline, CDR1 is SGHAT and CDR2 is FQNNGV. The CDR3 DNA is TGTGCCAGCAGCCATCAAATGGGGACGGGAGAGACCCAGTACTTC. Translation: CASSHQMGTGETQYF.

This clonotype was seen many times. The DNA for the CDR3 is TGCAGTCCCTTTACGGCAGGGAACCAGCCCCAGCATTTT. Translating it yields CSPFTAGNQPQHF. The chain is built from TRBV20-1 and TRBJ1-5; possible D gene TRBD1, 5 bases. Trimming took off 8 bases at V and 7 bases at J, with 18 bases between the two ends. Germline V CDR1 and CDR2: DFQATT, SNEGSKA (reference sequence). CDR3 length: 13 residues.

This clonotype was observed many times. The rearrangement uses TRBV6-1 and TRBJ1-1; possibly TRBD1 for D (5 bases). V lost 4 bases and J 7 bases, leaving 16 bases between the germline ends. The germline gives CDR1 MNHNS, CDR2 SASEGT. The CDR3 totals 14 residues. CDR3 sequence (DNA): TGTGCCAGCAGTGCCTCCGGGGCATATAATGAAGCTTTCTTT. Its protein is CASSASGAYNEAFF.

Ten or more counts support this clonotype. The chain is built from TRBV27 and TRBJ1-1; possibly TRBD1 for D (5 bases). The germline gives CDR1 MNHEY, CDR2 SMNVEV (reference sequence). The V end lost 0 bases, the J end lost 2 bases, and 19 bases lay between the germline ends. This CDR3 has 18 residues. Written as DNA, the CDR3 is TGTGCCAGCAGTTTATCTACCCCGGGGACGGGCTTCAACACTGAAGCTTTCTTT. Protein: CASSLSTPGTGFNTEAFF.

This clonotype was counted at least ten times. The rearrangement links TRBV10-3 to TRBJ2-5; D possibly corresponds to TRBD1 (6 bases). Germline V gives CDR1 ENHRY, CDR2 SYGVKD. Trimming took off 10 bases at V and 2 bases at J, with 17 bases between the two ends. This CDR3 is 14 amino acids long. This chain's CDR3 is CATRPGTPQETQYF. The CDR3 DNA reads as TGTGCCACACGCCCCGGGACACCACAAGAGACCCAGTACTTC.

This clonotype was seen ten or more times. A junction end diverges from the germline sequence, so it may reflect a read error. The CDR3: CASSLGRANTEALF. Written as DNA, the CDR3 is TGTGCCAGCAGCTTAGGAAGGGCGAACACTGAAGCTCTCTTT. The chain uses TRBV11-3 and TRBJ1-1; no firm D call. Germline CDR1 SGHNT, CDR2 YENEEA. The CDR3 runs to 14 residues.

This clonotype was observed at least ten times. The rearrangement uses TRBV28 and TRBJ2-7, with D possibly TRBD1 on 5 matching bases. The ends were cut back, 6 bases at V and 1 base at J, with 16 bases in the middle. This CDR3 contains 15 residues. The germline gives CDR1 MDHEN, CDR2 SYDVKM. The CDR3 DNA reads as TGTGCCAGCAGCCTAAGGACACCTCCTTCCTACGAGCAGTACTTC. The encoded protein is CASSLRTPPSYEQYF. Looking up the rest from reference TRBV28 and TRBJ2-7 gives the full variable domain: DVKVTQSSRYLVKRTGEKVFLECVQDMDHENMFWYRQDPGLGLRLIYFSYDVKMKEKGDIPEGYSVSREKKERFSLILESASTNQTSMYLCASSLRTPPSYEQYFGPGTRLTVT.